This TCR beta chain was observed in a study of blood T cell repertoires in COVID-19. The repertoire was sequenced with immunoSEQ multiplex PCR; TCRdb's copy has only in-frame clones and lacks some. This sample has some 250,000 clones; approximately 83% occur once, and the top ten carry roughly 3%. CDR1 KGHDR and CDR2 SFDVKD come from the germline V gene. The CDR3 length is 17 residues. Trimming shortened V by 2 bases and J by 7 bases, and 23 bases separated the two germline ends. Sequencing was done on a sample of peripheral blood. The sequence was collected from a woman aged 25 to 45 who had recovered from COVID-19. The chain uses TRBV24-1 and TRBJ2-7; D perhaps matches TRBD2 (6 bases). CDR3 in amino acids: CATSDWSRDLSSGEQYF. The CDR3 DNA reads as TGTGCCACCAGTGATTGGTCCCGGGACTTATCTTCTGGTGAGCAGTACTTC.